Listed below are T cell receptor beta chains from one sample, sequenced in a study of human T cells and chemical hapten exposure. TCRdb re-called the RACE reads with MiXCR, one entry per CDR3 protein. Seen here are roughly 38,000 distinct CDR3 sequences, roughly 7.6% observed once, and the top ten hold around 1.4%. The specimen was whole blood, collected in connection with sensitization to the hapten diphenylcyclopropenone (DPC). The receptors here all came from a woman in her forties or fifties with alopecia areata. Some clones in this sample may be carry-over from other donors' samples. Each CDR3 is given with its conserved first and last residue. A D gene is named only where the DNA matches it firmly. Clone size is shown for a subset of rows, as once, few, many or a class of expanded clone.

TRBJ1-5 | NA | TRBV6-2/TRBV6-3 | many | TGTGCCAGCAATTCCGGCAATCAGCCCCAGCATTTT | CASNSGNQPQHF
TRBJ1-1 | NA | TRBV29-1 | NA | TGCAGCGTTGACAATAGGGGGTTTGCTGAAGCTTTCTTT | CSVDNRGFAEAFF
TRBJ1-1 | NA | TRBV29-1 | many | TGCAGCGTTGGATGGAACACTGAAGCTTTCTTT | CSVGWNTEAFF
TRBJ1-5 | NA | TRBV7-2 | NA | TGTGCCAGCAGCCGCTATATCGGACTTGGCCAGCCCCAGCATTTT | CASSRYIGLGQPQHF
TRBJ1-5 | TRBD1 | TRBV7-2 | many | TGTGCCAGCAGCCGGGACAGGAATAGCAATCAGCCCCAGCATTTT | CASSRDRNSNQPQHF
TRBJ2-7 | TRBD2 | TRBV20-1 | many | TGCAGTGCTACTCGACTAGCGGACTACGAGCAGTACTTC | CSATRLADYEQYF
TRBJ2-7 | NA | TRBV18 | many | TGTGCCAGCTCACCACCGACGGTAAACGAGCAGTACTTC | CASSPPTVNEQYF
TRBJ1-1 | NA | TRBV18 | many | TGTGCCAGCTCACCACCAATGGGGAACACTGAAGCTTTCTTT | CASSPPMGNTEAFF
TRBJ2-2 | NA | TRBV5-1 | NA | TGCGCCAGCAGCCGGGATGCCGGGGAGCTGTTTTTT | CASSRDAGELFF
TRBJ2-1 | TRBD2 | TRBV20-1 | many | TGCAGTGCCGAGCGACTAGCGAGATACAATGAGCAGTTCTTC | CSAERLARYNEQFF
TRBJ2-7 | NA | TRBV9 | many | TGTGCCAGCAGCGTAGCCCCGAGGTCCTACGAGCAGTACTTC | CASSVAPRSYEQYF
TRBJ2-5 | NA | TRBV9 | few | TGTGCCAGCAGCGTTGGACGGGCCCAAGAGACCCAGTACTTC | CASSVGRAQETQYF
TRBJ2-1 | NA | TRBV7-6 | many | TGTGCCAGCAGCCCCATCCGTTACAATGAGCAGTTCTTC | CASSPIRYNEQFF
TRBJ1-2 | NA | TRBV19 | many | TGTGCCAGTAGTATTGGAAGTGGCTACACCTTC | CASSIGSGYTF
TRBJ1-1 | NA | TRBV18 | few | TGTGCCAGCTCACCGGGGGCCGGGAACACTGAAGCTTTCTTT | CASSPGAGNTEAFF
TRBJ1-2 | NA | TRBV10-1 | few | TGCGCCAGCAGCCCCGGCGGAGGGGGCTATGGCTACACCTTC | CASSPGGGGYGYTF
TRBJ2-1 | TRBD2 | TRBV10-3 | many | TGTGCCATCAGTGACCCGGGGAGGGCCGTATCCTACAATGAGCAGTTCTTC | CAISDPGRAVSYNEQFF
TRBJ1-2 | TRBD1 | TRBV6-6 | many | TGTGCCAGCAGTTACTTGGAAGGACAGGGGCGAGAATATGGCTACACCTTC | CASSYLEGQGREYGYTF
TRBJ2-7 | NA | TRBV7-2 | NA | TGTGCCAGCAGCTTAGACGGGACACCGCCTCAGTACTTC | CASSLDGTPPQYF
TRBJ2-2 | TRBD1 | TRBV14 | NA | TGTGCCAGCAGCCAAGCAGGGGGATCCCCCCCCGGGGAGCTGTTTTTT | CASSQAGGSPPGELFF
TRBJ1-1 | TRBD1 | TRBV6-2/TRBV6-3 | few | TGTGCCAGCAGTTACGCCTGGACAGGGGGCACTGAAGCTTTCTTT | CASSYAWTGGTEAFF
TRBJ1-5 | NA | TRBV27 | NA | TGTGCCAGCAGTTTACAGGGCCCCCCCAATCAGCCCCAGCATTTT | CASSLQGPPNQPQHF
TRBJ1-4 | TRBD1 | TRBV20-1 | many | TGCAGTGCTAGAGATGGAGGCAGGGGGCGGGTAGGGGAAAAACTGTTTTTT | CSARDGGRGRVGEKLFF
TRBJ2-3 | NA | TRBV5-4 | many | TGTGCCAGCAGCATGGGACTCCACACAGATACGCAGTATTTT | CASSMGLHTDTQYF
TRBJ2-1 | NA | TRBV2 | NA | TGTGCCAGTTACAGGGACCGGTGGAAGTTCTTC | CASYRDRWKFF
TRBJ2-7 | NA | TRBV23-1 | NA | TGCGCCAGCGGCCGGGTCCCCGGCACCTACGAGCAGTACTTC | CASGRVPGTYEQYF
TRBJ2-2 | NA | TRBV21-1 | many | TGTGCCAGCAGCGGCAGGGGACTCGCCGGGGAGCTGTTTTTT | CASSGRGLAGELFF
TRBJ2-3 | TRBD2 | TRBV3-1 | many | TGTGCCAGCAGCCAAATGCCGGGACTAGCGGGAGCGGGAGATACGCAGTATTTT | CASSQMPGLAGAGDTQYF
TRBJ1-6 | NA | TRBV6-5 | many | TGTGCCAGCAGCCCTAGGGACGGAGTTTATTCACCCCTCCACTTT | CASSPRDGVYSPLHF
TRBJ1-1 | TRBD1 | TRBV4-1 | few | TGCGCCAGCAGCCCCAAAGGGGGCCCCGGAGGCACTGAAGCTTTCTTT | CASSPKGGPGGTEAFF
TRBJ2-7 | NA | TRBV19 | NA | TGTGCCAGTAGTGCGGGACTTGGGGAGCAGTACTTC | CASSAGLGEQYF
TRBJ2-7 | TRBD1 | TRBV3-1 | NA | TGTGCCAGCAGCCCATCCGGGACAGGGGTGGAGCAGTACTTC | CASSPSGTGVEQYF
TRBJ2-3 | NA | TRBV7-3 | many | TGTGCCAGCAGCCACTACAAAGGGGTCGACTCAGATACGCAGTATTTT | CASSHYKGVDSDTQYF
TRBJ1-2 | TRBD1 | TRBV6-2/TRBV6-3 | medium-sized | TGTGCCAGCAGTTACGCCAGGGGGATTAACTATGGCTACACCTTC | CASSYARGINYGYTF
TRBJ2-7 | NA | TRBV6-2/TRBV6-3 | many | TGTGCCAGCAGTTCGGCGCTTCTTGGCTACGAGCAGTACTTC | CASSSALLGYEQYF
TRBJ1-1 | TRBD1 | TRBV29-1 | many | TGCAGCGTTGATACGGACAGGGGAGGGACTGAAGCTTTCTTT | CSVDTDRGGTEAFF
TRBJ2-1 | TRBD2 | TRBV11-2 | NA | TGTGCCAGCAGCTCTACTAGCGGGAGGGTTGAGCAGTTCTTC | CASSSTSGRVEQFF
TRBJ2-3 | NA | TRBV6-6 | many | TGTGCCAGCACAGCAGTTAGCACAGATACGCAGTATTTT | CASTAVSTDTQYF
TRBJ2-3 | TRBD2 | TRBV7-9 | many | TGTGCCAGCAGCCTCCGACTAGCGCGAGATACGCAGTATTTT | CASSLRLARDTQYF
TRBJ2-7 | NA | TRBV10-3 | NA | TGTGCCATCGGCGGGACTTCCGCCTACGAGCAGTACTTC | CAIGGTSAYEQYF
TRBJ2-5 | TRBD2 | TRBV11-3 | many | TGTGCCAGCAGCCGTGGGACTAGAGAAGAGACCCAGTACTTC | CASSRGTREETQYF
TRBJ2-4 | NA | TRBV7-8 | many | TGTGCCAGCAGCTTAGAGGGTGGGCAGTCCAAAAACATTCAGTACTTC | CASSLEGGQSKNIQYF
TRBJ2-7 | TRBD2 | TRBV7-8 | many | TGTGCCACCGTTCCGCTAGCGGGAGGCTCCCCGGGAGAGCAGTACTTC | CATVPLAGGSPGEQYF
TRBJ2-3 | TRBD2 | TRBV20-1 | few | TGCAGTGCCTTTCCCCTTTCGACTAGCGGGAGCTTAGTCCGATATACGCAGTATTTT | CSAFPLSTSGSLVRYTQYF
TRBJ2-5 | TRBD1 | TRBV18 | NA | TGTGCCAGCTCACCGTCCCGGGACAGGGTTGAGACCCAGTACTTC | CASSPSRDRVETQYF
TRBJ2-5 | TRBD2 | TRBV7-3 | many | TGTGCCAGCAGCTTAAGTAAGGCTAGCGGTTGGGGGACCCAGTACTTC | CASSLSKASGWGTQYF
TRBJ2-7 | NA | TRBV11-2 | many | TGTGCCAGCAGCCCCGTGGGACTGGGCTCCTACGAGCAGTACTTC | CASSPVGLGSYEQYF
TRBJ2-4 | NA | TRBV12-3/TRBV12-4 | many | TGTGCCAGCAGTTTAGCGCCCCTAGCCAAAAACATTCAGTACTTC | CASSLAPLAKNIQYF